One and the same sample provided the 32 T cell receptor beta chains below, sequenced in a study of blood T cell repertoires in COVID-19. The table came from immunoSEQ multiplex PCR; TCRdb's copy has only in-frame clones and leaves some out. The sample holds some 300,000 clones, roughly 89% seen once. The material sequenced was PBMCs or T cells enriched from blood (not recorded which). The receptors come from a woman younger than 45 who had recovered from COVID-19.

V is TRBV7-3 and J is TRBJ2-1; D perhaps matches TRBD2 (5 bases). The CDR3 covers 15 residues. V was clipped by 4 bases and J by 3 bases, with 13 bases between them. Germline-derived CDR1 and CDR2 are SGHTA and FQGTGA. CDR3 bases: TGTGCCAGCAGCTCATCTAGGACTGACTACAATGAGCAGTTCTTC. It specifies CASSSSRTDYNEQFF.

The chain joins TRBV7-9 to TRBJ2-7; D possibly corresponds to TRBD1 (6 bases). Trimming removed 5 bases at V and 1 base at J, with 21 bases between. The CDR3 length is 17 residues. Germline assignment: CDR1 SEHNR and CDR2 FQNEAQ (reference sequence). The CDR3 DNA follows: TGTGCCAGCAGCCCGCGCCTTACAGGGACCTTATCCTACGAGCAGTACTTC. Translated: CASSPRLTGTLSYEQYF.

The chain couples TRBV27 to TRBJ1-2, with TRBD1 as a possible D gene (6 bases). The germline CDR1 and CDR2 sequences are MNHEY and SMNVEV (reference sequence). The ends were cut back, 1 base at V and 6 bases at J, with 15 bases in the middle. The CDR3 contains 15 residues. CDR3 coding DNA: TGTGCCAGCAGTTTATGGGGCAGGGGAGAAGATGGCTACACCTTC. Encoded protein: CASSLWGRGEDGYTF.

The rearrangement uses TRBV28 and TRBJ1-5; 8 nucleotides agree with TRBD1. The V gene's germline CDR1 is MDHEN and CDR2 SYDVKM. The J segment lost 3 bases and the V segment lost 6 bases, leaving 13 bases of the junction unmatched. The CDR3 length is 17 residues. This CDR3 is CASSTTGARRLNQPQHF. The CDR3 DNA reads as TGTGCCAGCAGCACGACAGGGGCACGCCGTCTCAATCAGCCCCAGCATTTT.

The gene calls are TRBV6-5 and TRBJ1-4; no reliable D call. Germline lookup yields CDR1 MNHEY and CDR2 SVGAGI. This CDR3 contains 14 residues. Trimming shortened V by 8 bases and J by 0 bases, and 10 bases separated the two germline ends. The CDR3 nucleotides read TGTGCCAGCTCTAGGCTAACAACTAATGAAAAACTGTTTTTT. As protein: CASSRLTTNEKLFF.

The chain carries TRBV29-1 and TRBJ2-3; 7 nucleotides line up with TRBD2. The CDR3 is made up of 13 amino acids. Germline lookup yields CDR1 SQVTM and CDR2 ANQGSEA. V shed 7 bases, J shed 3 bases, and the junction held 7 bases outside the gene matches. The CDR3 DNA is TGCAGCGGTGGCGGGAGATTAACAGATACGCAGTATTTT. It is translated as CSGGGRLTDTQYF.

This chain joins TRBV6-5 and TRBJ2-7; 8 bases line up with TRBD2. CDR1 is MNHEY and CDR2 is SVGAGI in the germline V gene. The V gene end was trimmed by 2 bases and the J gene end by 2 bases; junction bases not matched to a gene: 8. The CDR3 is 16 residues long. The CDR3 loop reads CASSYRAGGPTYEQYF. In DNA form, the CDR3 reads TGTGCCAGCAGTTACAGGGCGGGAGGCCCGACCTACGAGCAGTACTTC.

The rearrangement joins TRBV7-6 to TRBJ2-1; D remains ambiguous. Per germline, CDR1 SGHVS and CDR2 FNYEAQ. V was cut by 3 bases and J by 6 bases, with 6 bases left in between. The CDR3 is 12 amino acids. CDR3 in DNA: TGTGCCAGCAGCTTGCCGGGCAATGAGCAGTTCTTC. It encodes CASSLPGNEQFF.

The chain uses TRBV10-3 and TRBJ2-5, with 8 bases lining up with TRBD2. CDR1 and CDR2 from the germline V gene are ENHRY and SYGVKD. The CDR3 loop spans 15 amino acids. Trimming cost V 2 bases and J 2 bases; bases outside gene matches: 4. CDR3 nucleotides: TGTGCCATCAGTGAGAGGCCTAGCGGGCAAGAGACCCAGTACTTC. Translating gives CAISERPSGQETQYF.

This chain joins TRBV7-9 and TRBJ1-1; D may be TRBD1 (5 bases). Germline-derived CDR1 and CDR2 are SEHNR and FQNEAQ (reference sequence). The CDR3 extends over 14 amino acids. The V and J ends lost 5 bases and 1 base respectively, with 11 bases between them. CDR3 protein: CASSQLTGNTEAFF. The CDR3 region has the DNA TGTGCCAGCAGCCAACTAACAGGGAACACTGAAGCTTTCTTT.

The CDR3 coding sequence is TGTGCCAGCATGACAGATTCCGATCAGCCCCAGCATTTT. Its protein product is CASMTDSDQPQHF. This sequence joins TRBV2 and TRBJ1-5; maybe TRBD1 (5 bases). This CDR3 is 13 amino acids long. V was pared by 7 bases and J by 5 bases, with 12 bases between. CDR1 is SNHLY, CDR2 FYNNEI, per germline.

Comment on this clone: A junction end diverges from the germline sequence, so it may reflect a read error. The CDR3 DNA follows: TGTGCCACCAGTGAGGCCGGGACAGCACCCGTCTTC. Translating gives CATSEAGTAPVF. The chain carries TRBV24-1 and TRBJ2-1; TRBD1 aligns across 7 bases. This CDR3 is 12 amino acids long. Germline CDR1 reads KGHDR; CDR2 reads SFDVKD.

The chain is built from TRBV21-1 and TRBJ1-2. TRBV21-1 corresponds to a pseudogene. The CDR3 length is 22 residues. The CDR3 bases are TGTGCCAGCAGCAAAGCGCTGACCGTGGGTGTTATTTTTGAAGGGAGGGTTTATGGCTACACCTTC. Residues: CASSKALTVGVIFEGRVYGYTF.

The chain carries TRBV7-6 and TRBJ1-1; D not certain. This CDR3 is built from 14 residues. V gave up 5 bases and J gave up 1 base, with 11 bases separating them. Looked up from germline, CDR1 is SGHVS and CDR2 is FNYEAQ. The CDR3 sequence is CASSPGRENTEAFF. CDR3 nucleotide sequence: TGTGCCAGCAGCCCCGGACGGGAGAACACTGAAGCTTTCTTT.

A single count supports this clone. The CDR3 loop is CASSFNGDTQYF. CDR3 in DNA: TGCGCCAGCAGCTTCAACGGAGATACGCAGTATTTT. The chain is built from TRBV5-1 and TRBJ2-3, with D unresolved. V lost 2 bases and J lost 5, with 6 bases in between. Germline values: CDR1 SGHRS, CDR2 YFSETQ. This CDR3 is 12 amino acids long.

The chain links TRBV19 to TRBJ1-4; TRBD1 matches 10 bases. This CDR3 region has 15 residues. Germline CDR1 is LNHDA and CDR2 is SQIVND (reference sequence). Trimming removed 5 bases from V and 13 bases from J; junction bases left unmatched: 13. The CDR3 DNA follows: TGTGCCAGTAGTCCACCGGACAGGGGGGCGTCAATACTGTTTTTT. Protein product: CASSPPDRGASILFF.

This sequence joins TRBV6-6 and TRBJ2-1; TRBD2 agrees at 12 bases. V dropped 4 bases and J dropped 3; count of bases not matched to a gene: 1. CDR1 is MNHNY, CDR2 SVGAGI, per germline (reference sequence). There are 15 residues in the CDR3. CDR3 in DNA: TGTGCCAGCAGTTCGACTAGCGGGAGCTACAATGAGCAGTTCTTC. This codes for CASSSTSGSYNEQFF.

V usage is TRBV2 and J usage is TRBJ1-2; D is possibly TRBD1 (6 bases). CDR3 length: 15 residues. With 6 bases removed from V and 5 bases from J, the gap between germline ends came to 19 bases. Germline V gene lookup returns CDR1 SNHLY and CDR2 FYNNEI. The CDR3: CASRLGGPRVYGYTF. The DNA of the CDR3 is TGTGCCAGCAGGCTGGGGGGGCCCCGGGTTTATGGCTACACCTTC.

This clone occurred once. This sequence joins TRBV6-5 and TRBJ2-1, with 9 bases that match TRBD1. CDR3 length: 14 amino acids. Per the germline V gene, CDR1 is MNHEY and CDR2 is SVGAGI. The J segment lost 9 bases and the V segment lost 6 bases, leaving 9 bases of the junction unmatched. CDR3 DNA: TGTGCCAGCAGGAGGGGACAGGGTATTGGTGAGCAGTTCTTC. Residues: CASRRGQGIGEQFF.

The genes are TRBV27 and TRBJ2-7; 7 bases line up with TRBD1. Germline trimming cut 1 base from V and 0 bases from J; bases unmatched to any gene: 3. CDR1 and CDR2 (germline): MNHEY, SMNVEV (reference sequence). This CDR3 spans 15 amino acids. For the CDR3, the DNA is TGTGCCAGCAGTTTATTGACAGGGACCTCCTACGAGCAGTACTTC. Amino acid sequence: CASSLLTGTSYEQYF.

This chain connects TRBV6-5 to TRBJ1-1; the match to TRBD1 covers 7 bases. Losses at the gene ends were 2 bases for V and 2 bases for J; bases not matched to a gene: 8. Germline CDR1 is MNHEY and CDR2 is SVGAGI. The CDR3 runs 16 residues. The CDR3 DNA follows: TGTGCCAGCAGTTACGACAGGGTCCTTTTAAACACTGAAGCTTTCTTT. Its translation: CASSYDRVLLNTEAFF.

The J gene is TRBJ2-7, the V gene TRBV5-1; no firm D call. Trimming pared 4 bases from V and 3 bases from J, leaving 17 bases between. The CDR3 totals 15 residues. CDR1 is SGHRS, CDR2 YFSETQ, per germline. The CDR3 protein is CASSPGFGSYYEQYF. The CDR3 DNA is TGCGCCAGCAGCCCAGGTTTCGGCTCCTACTACGAGCAGTACTTC.

Concerning this clone itself: The same CDR3 also results from other DNA sequences found in this sample. The rearrangement uses TRBV29-1 and TRBJ2-7; the D gene is possibly TRBD1 (6 bases). V gave up 0 bases and J gave up 1 base, with 13 bases separating them. Germline CDR1 and CDR2: SQVTM and ANQGSEA. CDR3 length equals 15 residues. The CDR3 loop reads CSVEDATGTSYEQYF. The DNA for the CDR3 is TGCAGCGTTGAAGATGCGACAGGTACTTCCTACGAGCAGTACTTC.

The J gene is TRBJ2-6, the V gene TRBV18; 8 bases align to TRBD1. Germline CDR1 reads KGHSH; CDR2 reads LQKENI. The ends lost 3 bases at V and 6 bases at J; junction bases unmatched: 16. The CDR3 is 19 residues long. This CDR3 is CASSPTRGRSGSLANVLTF. The CDR3 DNA sequence: TGTGCCAGCTCACCGACCAGGGGGCGGTCGGGCAGCCTGGCCAACGTCCTGACTTTC.

The V and J genes are TRBV7-2 and TRBJ2-7; 8 bases agree with TRBD2. V dropped 4 bases and J dropped 0; count of bases not matched to a gene: 8. The CDR3 spans 16 residues. Germline lookup yields CDR1 SGHTA and CDR2 FQGNSA. CDR3 loop: CASSSFYGGVSYEQYF. As DNA, the CDR3 is TGTGCCAGCAGCTCGTTCTACGGGGGGGTCTCCTACGAGCAGTACTTC.

The V gene is TRBV15, the J gene TRBJ2-5, with D maybe TRBD2 (6 bases). The germline V gene encodes CDR1 LNHNV and CDR2 YYDKDF (reference sequence). The length of the CDR3 is 15 residues. Trimming took off 0 bases at V and 3 bases at J, with 11 bases between the two ends. DNA for the CDR3: TGTGCCACCAGCAGAGATTCTAGCGCCAAAGAGACCCAGTACTTC. The encoded protein is CATSRDSSAKETQYF.

The rearrangement links TRBV18 to TRBJ1-1; 10 bases map to TRBD1. Trimming removed 5 bases from V and 5 bases from J; junction bases left unmatched: 11. The CDR3 totals 16 residues. Germline values: CDR1 KGHSH, CDR2 LQKENI. CDR3 residues: CASSSETGGALTEAFF. The CDR3 DNA sequence: TGTGCCAGCTCATCGGAGACAGGGGGCGCGTTGACTGAAGCTTTCTTT.

This clone was counted only a few times. Written as DNA, the CDR3 is TGTGCCAGCAGTGCTAACCCTAGGTTCTCCGAGCAGTACTTC. This gives the protein CASSANPRFSEQYF. The chain is built from TRBV27 and TRBJ2-7; D is ambiguous. This CDR3 has 14 amino acids. Trimming stripped 5 bases from V and 6 bases from J, with 17 bases between. CDR1 is MNHEY, CDR2 SMNVEV, per germline (reference sequence).

For this clone: The same CDR3 can be traced to other DNA sequences in this sample. The chain uses TRBV6-5 and TRBJ1-2; no firm D call. V gave up 0 bases and J gave up 8 bases, with 7 bases separating them. The CDR3 has 12 amino acids. Germline CDR1 and CDR2: MNHEY and SVGAGI. Written as DNA, the CDR3 is TGTGCCAGCAGTTACTCCAGAGGGGGCTACACCTTC. Residues: CASSYSRGGYTF.

CDR3 nucleotide sequence: TGTGCCAGCAGTCCATCACAGGGGGCGCCGGGCTACACCTTC. It encodes CASSPSQGAPGYTF. This sequence joins TRBV6-5 and TRBJ1-2; 9 bases align to TRBD1. Germline CDR1 reads MNHEY; CDR2 reads SVGAGI. The CDR3 extends over 14 amino acids. The V gene end was trimmed by 5 bases and the J gene end by 8 bases; junction bases not matched to a gene: 9.

J is TRBJ2-1 and V is TRBV19; 7 nucleotides align to TRBD2. The CDR3 runs to 17 residues. The germline V gene encodes CDR1 LNHDA and CDR2 SQIVND (reference sequence). V trimming: 6 bases; J trimming: 5 bases; junction bases outside the gene matches: 16. In DNA form, the CDR3 reads TGTGCCAGTAGGAGGACGGGGGGACCATCTAAGGACAATGAGCAGTTCTTC. Protein: CASRRTGGPSKDNEQFF.

The V call is TRBV2, the J call TRBJ1-5, with 9 bases identical to TRBD1. The trim removed 2 bases at V and 6 bases at J, leaving 8 bases unmatched. In germline, CDR1 is SNHLY, CDR2 FYNNEI. The CDR3 runs 16 residues. The CDR3 region is CASSERRTGVIQPQHF. CDR3 DNA sequence: TGTGCCAGCAGTGAACGGCGGACAGGGGTTATTCAGCCCCAGCATTTT. Drawing the rest from reference TRBV2 and TRBJ1-5, the complete variable domain is EPEVTQTPSHQVTQMGQEVILRCVPISNHLYFYWYRQILGQKVEFLVSFYNNEISEKSEIFDDQFSVERPDGSNFTLKIRSTKLEDSAMYFCASSERRTGVIQPQHFGDGTRLSIL.